The rows below give T cell receptor beta chains drawn from one sample of a study of beta chain features in type 1 diabetes. Sequencing was performed with immunoSEQ multiplex PCR; in TCRdb, only in-frame clones are kept and a portion is missing. The table has approximately 150,000 clones, about 63% seen once. Material: naive CD4+ T cells from blood. All receptors come from a man in his thirties or forties with type 1 diabetes. CDR3s include the opening cysteine and the closing phenylalanine or tryptophan. A D gene is named only where the DNA matches it firmly. Not every row has a clone size; where given, it reads once, few, many or a size class.

D gene	V gene	J gene	clone size	CDR3 protein	CDR3 DNA
.	TRBV5-1	TRBJ2-5	few	CASSQTGDGGETQYF	TGCGCCAGCAGCCAGACAGGTGACGGCGGAGAGACCCAGTACTTC
.	TRBV15	TRBJ2-7	.	CATSRVIGGHEQYF	TGTGCCACCAGCAGAGTGATAGGGGGGCACGAGCAGTACTTC
TRBD1	TRBV25-1	TRBJ2-7	.	CASSEYTGGRYEQYF	TGTGCCAGCAGTGAATATACAGGGGGTCGATACGAGCAGTACTTC
.	TRBV30	TRBJ2-5	.	CAWSEVGETQYF	TGTGCCTGGAGTGAAGTCGGTGAGACCCAGTACTTC
.	TRBV29-1	TRBJ1-1	.	CSFGTFGAEAFF	TGCAGCTTCGGGACATTTGGGGCTGAAGCTTTCTTT
TRBD2	TRBV29-1	TRBJ2-5	.	CAGASGLGETQYF	TGCGCGGGAGCTTCAGGGCTAGGGGAGACCCAGTACTTC
TRBD1	TRBV30	TRBJ2-3	.	CAWSNGQGTDTQYF	TGTGCCTGGAGTAACGGACAGGGGACAGATACGCAGTATTTT
.	TRBV29-1	TRBJ2-5	.	CSVDQGGGETQYF	TGCAGCGTTGACCAGGGGGGTGGAGAGACCCAGTACTTC
TRBD1	TRBV6-5	TRBJ2-7	.	CASSYSGTGDGEQYF	TGTGCCAGCAGTTACTCAGGGACAGGGGACGGCGAGCAGTACTTC
TRBD1	TRBV18	TRBJ2-3	.	CASSPSPGTGGADTQYF	TGTGCCAGCTCACCGTCCCCCGGGACAGGGGGCGCAGATACGCAGTATTTT
.	TRBV4-3	TRBJ2-3	.	CASSQKITDTQYF	TGCGCCAGCAGCCAAAAGATCACAGATACGCAGTATTTT
.	TRBV2	TRBJ2-5	.	CATDEFETQYF	TGTGCCACTGACGAATTTGAGACCCAGTACTTC
TRBD2	TRBV5-1	TRBJ2-1	.	CASSFASGYNEQFF	TGCGCCAGCAGCTTTGCTAGCGGGTACAATGAGCAGTTCTTC
.	TRBV9	TRBJ2-2	few	CASSVVAVDTGELFF	TGTGCCAGCAGCGTAGTAGCGGTCGACACCGGGGAGCTGTTTTTT
.	TRBV29-1	TRBJ2-3	.	CSVLDTGSTDTQYF	TGCAGCGTTTTAGACACAGGCAGCACAGATACGCAGTATTTT
.	TRBV4-3	TRBJ1-3	.	CASSQDHGTSKGTIYF	TGCGCCAGCAGCCAAGACCACGGGACCTCAAAGGGCACCATATATTTT
TRBD2	TRBV4-1	TRBJ2-3	.	CASSQEKSGGTDTQYF	TGCGCCAGCAGCCAAGAGAAAAGCGGGGGCACAGATACGCAGTATTTT
.	TRBV7-8	TRBJ2-1	.	CASSSGLGNEQFF	TGTGCCAGCAGCTCGGGACTGGGTAATGAGCAGTTCTTC
.	TRBV30	TRBJ1-2	.	CAWTLFRKETNYGYTF	TGTGCCTGGACCCTTTTTAGGAAGGAGACTAACTATGGCTACACCTTC
.	TRBV20-1	TRBJ2-5	.	CSARQIETQYF	TGCAGTGCTAGACAGATAGAGACCCAGTACTTC
TRBD1	TRBV10-3	TRBJ2-1	once	CATRQGGYNEQFF	TGTGCCACCCGACAGGGGGGTTACAATGAGCAGTTCTTC
.	TRBV7-2	TRBJ2-3	.	CASSPPPTSTDTQYF	TGTGCCAGCAGCCCACCTCCGACAAGCACAGATACGCAGTATTTT
TRBD2	TRBV7-2	TRBJ2-5	.	CASFPPPGLAGLETQYF	TGTGCCAGCTTCCCTCCTCCGGGACTAGCGGGGTTGGAGACCCAGTACTTC
TRBD2	TRBV7-2	TRBJ2-1	.	CASSFSGGATEQFF	TGTGCCAGCAGCTTTAGCGGGGGTGCGACTGAGCAGTTCTTC
.	TRBV15	TRBJ2-3	.	CATSREAPWGADTQYF	TGTGCCACCAGCAGAGAAGCCCCATGGGGGGCAGATACGCAGTATTTT
.	TRBV30	TRBJ1-2	.	CAWKGGDYGYTF	TGTGCCTGGAAGGGCGGAGACTATGGCTACACCTTC
TRBD1	TRBV27	TRBJ1-2	.	CASYQLGGAYGYTF	TGTGCCAGCTACCAACTAGGGGGCGCCTATGGCTACACCTTC
.	TRBV20-1	TRBJ1-5	.	CSAMSNQPQHF	TGCAGTGCTATGAGCAATCAGCCCCAGCATTTT
.	TRBV29-1	TRBJ1-2	.	CSVRLQGIDGYTF	TGCAGCGTTAGGCTCCAGGGTATCGATGGCTACACCTTC
TRBD1	TRBV7-6	TRBJ2-2	few	CASSSLGTGISGELFF	TGTGCCAGCAGCTCCCTGGGGACAGGCATTTCCGGGGAGCTGTTTTTT
TRBD2	TRBV2	TRBJ2-1	.	CASKGLAGVNEQFF	TGTGCCAGCAAGGGACTAGCGGGGGTTAATGAGCAGTTCTTC
.	TRBV9	TRBJ2-2	.	CASSVGQDTGPGELFF	TGTGCCAGCAGCGTTGGTCAAGATACAGGGCCCGGGGAGCTGTTTTTT
.	TRBV7-8	TRBJ2-5	.	CASSLMEVFYSRVQETQYF	TGTGCCAGCAGCTTAATGGAGGTCTTCTACTCCAGGGTTCAAGAGACCCAGTACTTC
.	TRBV20-1	TRBJ1-2	.	CSAPLGNGYTF	TGCAGTGCGCCGCTTGGGAATGGCTACACCTTC
.	TRBV29-1	TRBJ1-2	.	CSVDERGSYGYTF	TGCAGCGTTGATGAGCGGGGTTCATATGGCTACACCTTC
.	TRBV29-1	TRBJ2-7	few	CSAGHFGYEQYF	TGCAGCGCCGGACATTTCGGGTACGAGCAGTACTTC
TRBD1	TRBV6-5	TRBJ2-7	few	CASSYSQGAKQYF	TGTGCCAGCAGTTACTCCCAGGGGGCGAAGCAGTACTTC
.	TRBV29-1	TRBJ1-1	.	CSVGVNTEAFF	TGCAGCGTTGGTGTGAATACTGAAGCTTTCTTT
TRBD2	TRBV2	TRBJ2-3	.	CASKKSGTTNTDTQYF	TGTGCCAGTAAAAAGTCCGGGACTACAAACACAGATACGCAGTATTTT
.	TRBV7-2	TRBJ2-5	.	CASSFKGRETQYF	TGTGCCAGCAGCTTTAAGGGGCGTGAGACCCAGTACTTC
.	TRBV20-1	TRBJ2-4	few	CSIRTVNIQYF	TGCAGCATAAGGACCGTAAACATTCAGTACTTC
.	TRBV29-1	TRBJ1-2	.	CSAQGTSGYTF	TGCAGCGCCCAGGGGACTAGTGGCTACACCTTC
.	TRBV10-3	TRBJ2-4	.	CAISDGPGQTQYF	TGTGCCATCAGTGACGGTCCGGGGCAGACTCAGTACTTC
.	TRBV29-1	TRBJ2-5	.	CSAEGRGRGETQYF	TGCAGCGCTGAGGGCCGGGGGCGAGGGGAGACCCAGTACTTC
.	TRBV14	TRBJ2-3	.	CASSESGDTQYF	TGTGCCAGCAGTGAAAGTGGAGATACGCAGTATTTT